Each of the 24 T cell receptor beta chains below was sequenced from the same sample in a study of response to subunit inactivated influenza vaccine. TCRdb redid the calling of the RT-PCR reads with MiXCR, one entry per CDR3 protein. The sample holds about 500,000 distinct CDR3 sequences, about 15% seen once. The input for sequencing was CD4+ T cells sorted from PBMCs, taken 23 months after vaccination. These receptor sequences come from a man aged 50-75 years who received an inactivated influenza vaccine.

This clonotype was counted between two and nine times. This chain connects TRBV5-1 to TRBJ1-6; 8 nucleotides line up with TRBD1. Germline V gene sequence: CDR1 SGHRS, CDR2 YFSETQ. The CDR3 loop spans 16 amino acids. V lost 1 base, J lost 5 bases, and 5 bases stayed unmatched. The CDR3 is CASSLSGQGDNSPLHF. CDR3 DNA: TGCGCCAGCAGCTTGTCTGGACAGGGTGATAATTCACCCCTCCACTTT.

The V and J genes are TRBV4-3 and TRBJ1-5, with 11 bases that match TRBD1. The germline V gene encodes CDR1 LGHNA and CDR2 YSLEER. The CDR3 spans 13 residues. The trim removed 4 bases at V and 11 bases at J, leaving 4 bases unmatched. The CDR3 loop is CASSRDRGETQHF. Written as DNA, the CDR3 is TGCGCCAGCAGCCGGGACAGGGGGGAAACCCAGCATTTT.

This clonotype was counted between two and nine times. The chain joins TRBV15 to TRBJ1-1; D unresolved. Trimming cost V 2 bases and J 3 bases, with 4 bases left between them. This CDR3 is 12 amino acids long. Per germline, CDR1 LNHNV and CDR2 YYDKDF (reference sequence). CDR3 in DNA: TGTGCCACCAGCAGAATTGACACTGAAGCTTTCTTT. Translating it yields CATSRIDTEAFF.

There are a few counts of this clonotype. The chain uses TRBV4-2 and TRBJ2-7, with TRBD1 as a possible D gene (6 bases). Deletions cut 4 bases from V and 4 bases from J, with 17 bases between. Germline CDR1 LGHNA, CDR2 YNFKEQ. This CDR3 has 15 amino acids. Here the CDR3 reads CASSPKVQGTYEQYF. CDR3 nucleotides: TGTGCCAGCAGCCCAAAGGTACAGGGTACGTACGAGCAGTACTTC.

CDR3 nucleotides: TGCAGCGTTGAAGATCACCCAGGGCAGTTCTTC. It is translated as CSVEDHPGQFF. The J gene is TRBJ2-1, the V gene TRBV29-1; unclear D gene. Germline values: CDR1 SQVTM, CDR2 ANQGSEA. The CDR3 covers 11 residues. Trimming stripped 0 bases from V and 12 bases from J, with 9 bases between.

This clonotype was seen at least ten times. The J gene is TRBJ2-7, the V gene TRBV3-1; no clear D. Germline V gives CDR1 LGHDT, CDR2 YNNKEL (reference sequence). V was trimmed by 1 base and J by 2 bases, leaving 6 bases between them. The CDR3 sequence is 13 residues long. CDR3 sequence: CASSQALAYEQYF. The CDR3, as DNA: TGTGCCAGCAGCCAAGCCCTGGCCTACGAGCAGTACTTC.

This clonotype was found a few times. The CDR3 DNA is TGTGCCAGCAGCTTAGGGGCAGAGAGCTCCTATAATTCACCCCTCCACTTT. Translating it yields CASSLGAESSYNSPLHF. The chain employs TRBV7-2 and TRBJ1-6; no firm D call. Germline V gives CDR1 SGHTA, CDR2 FQGNSA. Trimming removed 1 base at V and 0 bases at J, with 10 bases between. This CDR3 has 17 residues.

This clonotype has more than one count but fewer than ten. This chain joins TRBV10-3 and TRBJ2-1, with TRBD2 matching over 7 bases. CDR3 length: 16 residues. Losses at the gene ends were 3 bases for V and 1 base for J; bases not matched to a gene: 6. CDR1 is ENHRY and CDR2 is SYGVKD in the germline V gene. The CDR3 DNA sequence: TGTGCCATCAGTGAAAGGGAGGGATTTTCCTACAATGAGCAGTTCTTC. Protein product: CAISEREGFSYNEQFF.

This clonotype was seen only a few times. The chain couples TRBV28 to TRBJ2-1; the D is unclear. V lost 5 bases to trimming and J lost 5 bases, with 13 bases between them. This CDR3 comprises 14 residues. CDR1 is MDHEN and CDR2 is SYDVKM in the germline V gene. The DNA of the CDR3 is TGTGCCAGCAGTATTGTGGCAACCAACAATGAGCAGTTCTTC. This codes for CASSIVATNNEQFF.

This chain joins TRBV7-9 and TRBJ1-1, with D perhaps matching TRBD1 (6 bases). Germline lookup yields CDR1 SEHNR and CDR2 FQNEAQ (reference sequence). This CDR3 contains 14 residues. Trimming cost V 8 bases and J 1 base, with 14 bases left between them. The CDR3 bases are TGTGCCAGCGTCCCACAGGGCAGGAACACTGAAGCTTTCTTT. This encodes CASVPQGRNTEAFF.

The sample holds a few counts of this clonotype. J is TRBJ2-1 and V is TRBV3-1; D may be TRBD1 or TRBD2 (5 bases each). V lost 4 bases and J lost 5, with 12 bases in between. CDR1 and CDR2 from the germline V gene are LGHDT and YNNKEL (reference sequence). CDR3 size: 14 residues. Here the CDR3 DNA reads TGTGCCAGCAGCCTATCCGGGACGGACAATGAGCAGTTCTTC. Translated, it gives CASSLSGTDNEQFF.

The J gene is TRBJ1-2, the V gene TRBV9; 7 bases align to TRBD1. This CDR3 region has 15 residues. V dropped 0 bases and J dropped 4; count of bases not matched to a gene: 6. The germline gives CDR1 SGDLS, CDR2 YYNGEE. For the CDR3, the DNA is TGTGCCAGCAGCGTAGGAGGGGGCCGGATCTATGGCTACACCTTC. Its translation is CASSVGGGRIYGYTF.

This CDR3 reads CATSLPGGREQYF. CDR3 DNA: TGTGCCACCTCCCTCCCAGGCGGGCGCGAGCAGTACTTC. The rearrangement uses TRBV19 and TRBJ2-7; a weak D match, TRBD2 (5 bases). V was pared by 10 bases and J by 6 bases, with 19 bases between. The CDR3 loop spans 13 amino acids. The germline CDR1 and CDR2 sequences are LNHDA and SQIVND (reference sequence).

V gene TRBV4-2 combines with J gene TRBJ2-4, with D unresolved. CDR1 and CDR2 (germline): LGHNA, YNFKEQ. The V end lost 8 bases, the J end lost 5 bases, and 16 bases lay between the germline ends. The CDR3 runs to 14 residues. The CDR3 nucleotides are TGTGCCAGCGGCCGGGTTGCGGTCGAAAACATTCAGTACTTC. Its protein product is CASGRVAVENIQYF.

The rearrangement uses TRBV5-5 and TRBJ2-7; no definite D call. The ends were cut back, 0 bases at V and 2 bases at J, with 12 bases in the middle. Germline CDR1 SGHKS, CDR2 YYEKEE (reference sequence). The CDR3 totals 15 residues. This CDR3 is CASSLASVSTYEQYF. DNA for the CDR3: TGTGCCAGCAGCTTGGCGTCAGTTAGTACCTACGAGCAGTACTTC.

The chain employs TRBV7-2 and TRBJ2-1; D possibly corresponds to TRBD2 (7 bases). The CDR3 has 15 amino acids. Germline-derived CDR1 and CDR2 are SGHTA and FQGNSA. Trimming stripped 4 bases from V and 2 bases from J, with 12 bases between. The CDR3 coding sequence is TGTGCCAGCAGCTCCAGGGGACTAACCTACAATGAGCAGTTCTTC. Translating it yields CASSSRGLTYNEQFF.

The V and J genes are TRBV27 and TRBJ2-4, with TRBD2 matching 8 bases. The CDR3 runs to 15 residues. J lost 7 bases, V lost 5 bases, and 10 bases had no gene match. Germline V CDR1 and CDR2: MNHEY, SMNVEV (reference sequence). CDR3 DNA sequence: TGTGCCAGCAGTCCCCTTCGACTAGCGAGCAACATTCAGTACTTC. It codes for CASSPLRLASNIQYF.

The chain carries TRBV24-1 and TRBJ1-3; D unresolved. CDR3 length: 14 residues. CDR1 and CDR2 from the germline V gene are KGHDR and SFDVKD. The V end lost 5 bases, the J end lost 0 bases, and 7 bases lay between the germline ends. CDR3 amino acids: CATSVSISGNTIYF. The DNA for the CDR3 is TGTGCCACCAGTGTTAGCATCTCTGGAAACACCATATATTTT.

The J gene is TRBJ2-3, the V gene TRBV6-1, with 7 bases matching TRBD1. V lost 6 bases and J lost 3; bases outside the gene matches: 15. Germline CDR1 MNHNS, CDR2 SASEGT. There are 17 residues in the CDR3. The CDR3 sequence is CASSNPRSGGVTDTQYF. The DNA for the CDR3 is TGTGCCAGCAGCAATCCCCGATCAGGGGGTGTGACAGATACGCAGTATTTT.

This clonotype appeared many times. The chain couples TRBV12-3 or TRBV12-4 to TRBJ1-5; D is unclear. The CDR3 consists of 15 residues. V was trimmed by 4 bases and J by 0 bases, leaving 10 bases between them. The CDR3 region has the DNA TGTGCCAGCAGTTCCGGACTGTATAGCAATCAGCCCCAGCATTTT. Protein product: CASSSGLYSNQPQHF.

This sequence joins TRBV5-1 and TRBJ2-1; D ambiguous. The CDR3 has 14 amino acids. Trimming stripped 4 bases from V and 4 bases from J, with 12 bases between. Germline-derived CDR1 and CDR2 are SGHRS and YFSETQ. The CDR3 here is CASSLDMTYNEQFF. The CDR3 DNA reads TGCGCCAGCAGCCTGGATATGACTTACAATGAGCAGTTCTTC. Combining the CDR3 with reference TRBV5-1 and TRBJ2-1 gives the whole variable domain KAGVTQTPRYLIKTRGQQVTLSCSPISGHRSVSWYQQTPGQGLQFLFEYFSETQRNKGNFPGRFSGRQFSNSRSEMNVSTLELGDSALYLCASSLDMTYNEQFFGPGTRLTVL.

The sample holds a few counts of this clonotype. The chain carries TRBV12-3 or TRBV12-4 and TRBJ1-1; 7 positions agree with TRBD1. This CDR3 is 13 amino acids long. J gave up 3 bases and V 7 bases, and 5 bases lay outside the gene matches. In DNA form, the CDR3 reads TGTGCCAGCATGAGGCAGGGGGACACTGAAGCTTTCTTT. Amino acid sequence: CASMRQGDTEAFF.

This clonotype occurred many times. This chain joins TRBV5-1 and TRBJ2-5; D might be TRBD1 (5 bases). Germline CDR1 SGHRS, CDR2 YFSETQ. Trimming took 0 bases from V and 2 from J, leaving 8 bases between them. There are 14 residues in the CDR3. The CDR3 loop reads CASSLAAGQETQYF. Here the CDR3 DNA reads TGCGCCAGCAGCTTGGCGGCAGGGCAAGAGACCCAGTACTTC.

The table lists this clonotype with a few counts. This sequence joins TRBV25-1 and TRBJ2-2; 10 positions match TRBD2. This CDR3 is built from 14 residues. Germline V CDR1 and CDR2: MGHDK, SYGVNS. V shed 6 bases and J 6 bases; nucleotides not matched to a gene: 4. In DNA form, the CDR3 reads TGTGCCAGCAGGACTAGCGGGTGGTCCGGGGAGCTGTTTTTT. Its translation: CASRTSGWSGELFF.